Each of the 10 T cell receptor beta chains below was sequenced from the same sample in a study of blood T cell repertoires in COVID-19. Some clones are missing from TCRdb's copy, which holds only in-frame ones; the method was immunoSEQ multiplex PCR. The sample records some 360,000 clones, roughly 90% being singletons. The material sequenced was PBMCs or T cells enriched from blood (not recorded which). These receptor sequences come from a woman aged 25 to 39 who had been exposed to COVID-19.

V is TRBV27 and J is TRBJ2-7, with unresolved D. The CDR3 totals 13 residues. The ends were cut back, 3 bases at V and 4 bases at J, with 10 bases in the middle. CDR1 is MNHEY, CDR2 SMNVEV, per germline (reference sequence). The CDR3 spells CASSFPGGYEQYF. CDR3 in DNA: TGTGCCAGCAGTTTCCCGGGTGGGTACGAGCAGTACTTC.

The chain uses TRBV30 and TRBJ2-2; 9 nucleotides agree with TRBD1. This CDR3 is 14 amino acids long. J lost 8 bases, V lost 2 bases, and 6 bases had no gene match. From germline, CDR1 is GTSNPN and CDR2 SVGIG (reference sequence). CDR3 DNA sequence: TGTGCCTGGAGTCTTACAGGGGGCTGGGGGGAGCTGTTTTTT. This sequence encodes CAWSLTGGWGELFF.

CDR3 amino acids: CASSIQVANYGYTF. CDR3 in DNA: TGTGCCAGTAGTATCCAGGTAGCTAACTATGGCTACACCTTC. The chain combines TRBV19 with TRBJ1-2; D ambiguous. The germline gives CDR1 LNHDA, CDR2 SQIVND (reference sequence). The V end lost 3 bases, the J end lost 0 bases, and 8 bases lay between the germline ends. There are 14 residues in the CDR3.

In DNA form, the CDR3 reads TGTGCCAGCAGTTTAAGCGGGAGAGGAGATACGCAGTATTTT. This gives the protein CASSLSGRGDTQYF. This chain connects TRBV28 to TRBJ2-3; TRBD2 matches 8 bases. The CDR3 sequence is 14 residues long. Per the germline V gene, CDR1 is MDHEN and CDR2 is SYDVKM. The trim removed 2 bases at V and 5 bases at J, leaving 3 bases unmatched.

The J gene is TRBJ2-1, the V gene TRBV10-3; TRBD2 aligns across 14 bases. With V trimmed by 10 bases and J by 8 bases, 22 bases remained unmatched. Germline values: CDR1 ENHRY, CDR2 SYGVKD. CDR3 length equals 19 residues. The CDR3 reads CATSPGLGTSGSNGHEQFF. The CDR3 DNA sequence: TGTGCCACCTCACCAGGACTCGGGACTAGCGGGAGCAATGGCCATGAGCAGTTCTTC.

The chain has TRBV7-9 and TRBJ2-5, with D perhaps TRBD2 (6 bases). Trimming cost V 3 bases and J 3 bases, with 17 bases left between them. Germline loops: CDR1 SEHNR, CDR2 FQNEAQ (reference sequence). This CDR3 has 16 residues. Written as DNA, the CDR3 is TGTGCCAGCAGCTTCTCCCTACTAGCCGAGGAAGAGACCCAGTACTTC. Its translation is CASSFSLLAEEETQYF.

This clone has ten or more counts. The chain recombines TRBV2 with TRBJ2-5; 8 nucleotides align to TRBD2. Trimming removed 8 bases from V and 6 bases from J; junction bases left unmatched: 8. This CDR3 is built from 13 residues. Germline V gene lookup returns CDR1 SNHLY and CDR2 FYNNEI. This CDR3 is CASLPGLGKTQYF. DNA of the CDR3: TGTGCCAGCCTCCCGGGACTAGGGAAGACCCAGTACTTC.

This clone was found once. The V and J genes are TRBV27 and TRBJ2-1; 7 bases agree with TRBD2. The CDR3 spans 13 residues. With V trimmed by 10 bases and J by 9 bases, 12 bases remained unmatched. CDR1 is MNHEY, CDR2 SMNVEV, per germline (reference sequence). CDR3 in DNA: TGTGCCACCACCCCCCGCGGGAGCGGTGAGCAGTTCTTC. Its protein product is CATTPRGSGEQFF.

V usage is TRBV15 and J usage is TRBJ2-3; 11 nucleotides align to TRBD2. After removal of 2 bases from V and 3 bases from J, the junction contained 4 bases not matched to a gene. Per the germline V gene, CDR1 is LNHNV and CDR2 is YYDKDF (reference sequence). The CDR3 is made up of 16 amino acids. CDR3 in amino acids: CATSRLSGRVTDTQYF. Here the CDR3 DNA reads TGTGCCACCAGCAGACTTAGCGGGAGGGTGACAGATACGCAGTATTTT.

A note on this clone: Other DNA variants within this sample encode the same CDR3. CDR3 DNA sequence: TGTGCCAGCAGTCGACAGGGGAACACTGAAGCTTTCTTT. Protein sequence: CASSRQGNTEAFF. This chain connects TRBV7-3 to TRBJ1-1, with 7 bases matching TRBD1. The CDR3 spans 13 residues. Germline CDR1 reads SGHTA; CDR2 reads FQGTGA. V lost 6 bases, J lost 1 base, and 2 bases stayed unmatched.